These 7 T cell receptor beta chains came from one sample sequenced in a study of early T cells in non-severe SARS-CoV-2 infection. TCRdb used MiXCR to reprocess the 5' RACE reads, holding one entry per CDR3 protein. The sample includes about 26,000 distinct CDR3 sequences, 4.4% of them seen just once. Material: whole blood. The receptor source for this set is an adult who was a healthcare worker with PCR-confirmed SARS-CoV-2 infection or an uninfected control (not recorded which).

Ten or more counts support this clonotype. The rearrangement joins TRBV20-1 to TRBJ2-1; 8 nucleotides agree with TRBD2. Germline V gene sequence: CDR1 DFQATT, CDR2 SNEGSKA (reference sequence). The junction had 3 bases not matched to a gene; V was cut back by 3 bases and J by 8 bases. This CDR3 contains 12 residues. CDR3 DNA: TGCAGTGCTAGCGGGGGGGCATATGAGCAGTTCTTC. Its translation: CSASGGAYEQFF.

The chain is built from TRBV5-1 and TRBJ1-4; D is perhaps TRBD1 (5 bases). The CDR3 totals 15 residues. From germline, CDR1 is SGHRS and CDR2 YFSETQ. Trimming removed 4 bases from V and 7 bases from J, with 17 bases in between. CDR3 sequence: CASSPSWDLGEKLFF. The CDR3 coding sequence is TGCGCCAGCAGCCCATCGTGGGACCTGGGTGAAAAACTGTTTTTT.

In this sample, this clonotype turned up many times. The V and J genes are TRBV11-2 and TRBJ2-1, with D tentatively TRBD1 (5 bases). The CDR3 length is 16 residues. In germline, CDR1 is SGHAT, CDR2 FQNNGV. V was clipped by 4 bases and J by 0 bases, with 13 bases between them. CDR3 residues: CASSSLQAFSYNEQFF. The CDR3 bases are TGTGCCAGCAGCTCGCTACAGGCCTTCTCCTACAATGAGCAGTTCTTC.

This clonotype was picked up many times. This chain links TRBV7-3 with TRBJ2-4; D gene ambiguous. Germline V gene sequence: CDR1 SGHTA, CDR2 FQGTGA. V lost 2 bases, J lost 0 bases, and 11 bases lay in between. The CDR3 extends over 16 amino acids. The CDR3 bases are TGTGCCAGCAGCTTACGACAACCGCTAGCCAAAAACATTCAGTACTTC. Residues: CASSLRQPLAKNIQYF.

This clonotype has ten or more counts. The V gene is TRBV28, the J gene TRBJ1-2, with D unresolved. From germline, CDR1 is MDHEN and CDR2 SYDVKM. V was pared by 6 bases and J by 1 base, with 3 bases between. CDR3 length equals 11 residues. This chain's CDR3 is CASRNNYGYTF. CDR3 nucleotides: TGTGCCAGCAGGAATAACTATGGCTACACCTTC.

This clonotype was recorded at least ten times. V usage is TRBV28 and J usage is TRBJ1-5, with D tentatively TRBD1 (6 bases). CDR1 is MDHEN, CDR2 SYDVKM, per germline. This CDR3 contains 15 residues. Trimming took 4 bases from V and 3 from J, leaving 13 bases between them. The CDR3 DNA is TGTGCCAGCAGTTACTCGGGGGCTTACAATCAGCCCCAGCATTTT. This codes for CASSYSGAYNQPQHF.

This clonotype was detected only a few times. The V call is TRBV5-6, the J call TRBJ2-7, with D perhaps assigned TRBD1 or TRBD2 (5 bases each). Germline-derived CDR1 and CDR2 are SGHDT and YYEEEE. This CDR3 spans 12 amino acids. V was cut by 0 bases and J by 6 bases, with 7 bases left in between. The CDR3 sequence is CASSLGGAEQYF. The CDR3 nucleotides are TGTGCCAGCAGCTTGGGAGGGGCCGAGCAGTACTTC.